These T cell receptor beta chains were read from a single sample in a study of Ad26.COV2.S vaccination and SARS-CoV-2 variants. Here immunoSEQ multiplex PCR was the method, and the copy in TCRdb shows in-frame clones only, minus some. The sample shows about 400,000 clones, about 89% of them seen only once. The sample consisted of peripheral blood, taken in a trial of Ad26.COV2.S vaccine versus placebo. The receptors originated from a person aged 18-65 years who received the Ad26.COV2.S COVID-19 vaccine or a placebo. CDR3s include the opening cysteine and the closing phenylalanine or tryptophan. The order of the fields is clone size, D gene, J gene, V gene, CDR3 protein, CDR3 DNA. A D gene is named only where the DNA matches it firmly. Clone size is shown for a subset of rows, as once, few, many or a class of expanded clone.

clone_size: few
d_call: .
j_call: TRBJ1-4
v_call: TRBV7-9
cdr3_aa: CASSLLPDGNNEKLFF
cdr3_nt: TGTGCCAGCAGCTTACTGCCGGACGGAAATAATGAAAAACTGTTTTTT

clone_size: once
d_call: .
j_call: TRBJ1-6
v_call: TRBV6-6
cdr3_aa: CATVGSYNSPLHF
cdr3_nt: TGTGCCACCGTCGGGAGCTATAATTCACCCCTCCACTTT

clone_size: .
d_call: .
j_call: TRBJ1-1
v_call: TRBV5-4
cdr3_aa: CASSLPPGSDTEAFF
cdr3_nt: TGTGCCAGCAGCTTGCCACCGGGGTCCGACACTGAAGCTTTCTTT

clone_size: once
d_call: .
j_call: TRBJ2-7
v_call: TRBV6-5
cdr3_aa: CAPRAGIMDEQYF
cdr3_nt: TGTGCCCCACGGGCGGGAATTATGGACGAGCAGTACTTC

clone_size: .
d_call: TRBD2
j_call: TRBJ2-1
v_call: TRBV7-9
cdr3_aa: CASSPRGTSLINEQFF
cdr3_nt: TGTGCCAGCAGCCCGAGAGGGACTAGCCTAATCAATGAGCAGTTCTTC

clone_size: .
d_call: TRBD1
j_call: TRBJ2-5
v_call: TRBV10-3
cdr3_aa: CAIGTAQETQYF
cdr3_nt: TGTGCCATCGGGACAGCTCAAGAGACCCAGTACTTC

clone_size: .
d_call: .
j_call: TRBJ1-4
v_call: TRBV7-2
cdr3_aa: CASSLDEKLFF
cdr3_nt: TGTGCCAGCAGCTTAGATGAAAAACTGTTTTTT

clone_size: .
d_call: .
j_call: TRBJ2-3
v_call: TRBV30
cdr3_aa: CAGGTQGDTQYF
cdr3_nt: TGTGCCGGAGGGACCCAAGGAGATACGCAGTATTTT

clone_size: .
d_call: .
j_call: TRBJ2-3
v_call: TRBV6-5
cdr3_aa: CASSPRADTQYF
cdr3_nt: TGTGCCAGCAGCCCCAGAGCCGATACGCAGTATTTT

clone_size: .
d_call: .
j_call: TRBJ1-3
v_call: TRBV7-7
cdr3_aa: CASSLAQGSGNTIYF
cdr3_nt: TGTGCTAGCAGCTTAGCACAGGGTAGTGGAAACACCATATATTTT

clone_size: .
d_call: TRBD2
j_call: TRBJ2-1
v_call: TRBV28
cdr3_aa: CASSLYSSGSNNEQFF
cdr3_nt: TGTGCCAGCAGTTTATATTCTAGCGGGAGCAACAATGAGCAGTTCTTC

clone_size: .
d_call: TRBD1
j_call: TRBJ2-5
v_call: TRBV6-2/TRBV6-3
cdr3_aa: CASSYVPYRTGEWETQETQYF
cdr3_nt: TGTGCCAGCAGTTACGTCCCCTATCGGACAGGGGAGTGGGAGACTCAAGAGACCCAGTACTTC

clone_size: .
d_call: .
j_call: TRBJ2-1
v_call: TRBV11-3
cdr3_aa: CASSTWDGNEQFF
cdr3_nt: TGTGCCAGCAGCACATGGGACGGAAATGAGCAGTTCTTC

clone_size: .
d_call: .
j_call: TRBJ1-1
v_call: TRBV11-3
cdr3_aa: CASSLDLGGGTEAFF
cdr3_nt: TGTGCCAGCAGCTTAGATCTTGGGGGCGGGACTGAAGCTTTCTTT

clone_size: .
d_call: TRBD1
j_call: TRBJ2-1
v_call: TRBV5-1
cdr3_aa: CASSSRDRVTDEQFF
cdr3_nt: TGCGCCAGCAGCTCCCGGGACAGGGTTACCGATGAGCAGTTCTTC

clone_size: few
d_call: TRBD1
j_call: TRBJ1-5
v_call: TRBV3-1/TRBV3-2
cdr3_aa: CASSRQGNNQPQHF
cdr3_nt: TGTGCCAGCAGCCGACAGGGAAACAATCAGCCCCAGCATTTT

clone_size: .
d_call: TRBD1
j_call: TRBJ2-2
v_call: TRBV7-9
cdr3_aa: CASRAAGTGVAGELFF
cdr3_nt: TGTGCCAGCAGAGCCGCCGGGACAGGGGTCGCCGGGGAGCTGTTTTTT

clone_size: .
d_call: .
j_call: TRBJ1-2
v_call: TRBV6-6
cdr3_aa: CASTRDGTDVYGYTF
cdr3_nt: TGTGCCAGCACACGGGACGGGACCGACGTGTATGGCTACACCTTC

clone_size: .
d_call: .
j_call: TRBJ1-5
v_call: TRBV12-5
cdr3_aa: CASGLVGISNNQPQHF
cdr3_nt: TGTGCTAGTGGTTTGGTAGGCATATCGAACAATCAGCCCCAGCATTTT

clone_size: .
d_call: .
j_call: TRBJ2-3
v_call: TRBV5-1
cdr3_aa: CASSLGGIRLDTQYF
cdr3_nt: TGCGCCAGCAGCTTGGGTGGGATTCGACTGGATACGCAGTATTTT

clone_size: .
d_call: TRBD1
j_call: TRBJ1-6
v_call: TRBV28
cdr3_aa: CASSLYGQGSLSSYNSPLHF
cdr3_nt: TGTGCCAGCAGTTTATATGGACAGGGTAGTCTTAGCTCCTATAATTCACCCCTCCACTTT

clone_size: .
d_call: .
j_call: TRBJ1-1
v_call: TRBV30
cdr3_aa: CAWSSGLWNTEAFF
cdr3_nt: TGTGCCTGGAGTTCGGGACTGTGGAACACTGAAGCTTTCTTT

clone_size: .
d_call: .
j_call: TRBJ2-7
v_call: TRBV6-2/TRBV6-3
cdr3_aa: CASSYSIFDGSYEQYF
cdr3_nt: TGTGCCAGCAGTTACTCGATCTTCGACGGATCCTACGAGCAGTACTTC